One sample yielded the 18 T cell receptor beta chains listed below, sequenced in a study of shared clonotypes between healthy human individuals. Sequencing was performed with immunoSEQ multiplex PCR; in TCRdb, only in-frame clones are kept and a portion is missing. The sample shows around 2,000,000 clones, 85% to 95% of them seen only once. The specimen sequenced was naive CD4+ T cells sorted from blood. The sample's subset: CD45RA+ positively selected. All receptors derive from a man aged 18 to 35 in good health.

This chain uses TRBV2 with TRBJ2-7, with D perhaps given as TRBD1 or TRBD2 (5 bases each). This CDR3 is 14 amino acids long. The ends were cut back, 6 bases at V and 2 bases at J, with 14 bases in the middle. Germline lookup yields CDR1 SNHLY and CDR2 FYNNEI. The CDR3 nucleotides are TGTGCCAGCAGGGATGGGGGAGTTACCTACGAGCAGTACTTC. It is translated as CASRDGGVTYEQYF.

This clone was picked up a small number of times. V and J are TRBV2 and TRBJ1-6; tentative D call: TRBD1 (6 bases). The CDR3 sequence is 15 residues long. Germline loops: CDR1 SNHLY, CDR2 FYNNEI. Trimming shortened V by 8 bases and J by 3 bases, and 14 bases separated the two germline ends. CDR3 in amino acids: CASSGAGNYNSPLHF. CDR3 in DNA: TGTGCCAGCTCAGGGGCAGGGAACTATAATTCACCCCTCCACTTT.

In regard to this clone: The junction departs from the called germline gene at one end, perhaps through a read error. The chain carries TRBV19 and TRBJ1-5; D gene ambiguous. Germline CDR1 and CDR2: LNHDA and SQIVND (reference sequence). CDR3 length: 12 amino acids. The CDR3 coding sequence is TGTGCCAGTAGACAAGTCAATCAGCCCCAGCGTTTT. It specifies CASRQVNQPQRF.

About this clone: Other DNA sequences from this sample encode an identical CDR3 as well. The rearrangement joins TRBV5-6 to TRBJ1-2; unclear D gene. The V and J ends lost 0 bases and 4 bases respectively, with 7 bases between them. Germline V lookup: CDR1 SGHDT, CDR2 YYEEEE. The CDR3 contains 13 residues. The CDR3 loop reads CASSLVRTYGYTF. The DNA of the CDR3 is TGTGCCAGCAGCTTGGTTCGGACCTATGGCTACACCTTC.

The V gene is TRBV28, the J gene TRBJ1-1; a possible D gene is TRBD1 (5 bases). Germline lookup yields CDR1 MDHEN and CDR2 SYDVKM. This CDR3 region has 14 residues. V lost 2 bases to trimming and J lost 3 bases, with 10 bases between them. The chain's CDR3 is CASSLGTTHTEAFF. CDR3 nucleotide sequence: TGTGCCAGCAGTTTAGGGACTACGCACACTGAAGCTTTCTTT. The variable domain in full, completed from reference TRBV28 and TRBJ1-1, reads DVKVTQSSRYLVKRTGEKVFLECVQDMDHENMFWYRQDPGLGLRLIYFSYDVKMKEKGDIPEGYSVSREKKERFSLILESASTNQTSMYLCASSLGTTHTEAFFGQGTRLTVV.

CDR3 residues: CASSSRQGTYEQYF. In DNA, the CDR3 is TGTGCCAGCAGTTCCCGACAGGGAACCTACGAGCAGTACTTC. The chain is built from TRBV6-6 and TRBJ2-7, with 7 bases lining up with TRBD1. The CDR3 is made up of 14 amino acids. Germline loops: CDR1 MNHNY, CDR2 SVGAGI (reference sequence). V was pared by 4 bases and J by 2 bases, with 5 bases of the junction left unmatched.

V usage is TRBV2 and J usage is TRBJ1-3, with D unclear. The length of the CDR3 is 10 residues. The germline V gene encodes CDR1 SNHLY and CDR2 FYNNEI. V was cut by 8 bases and J by 4 bases, with 3 bases left in between. This chain's CDR3 is CASLGNTIYF. CDR3 DNA sequence: TGTGCCAGCCTGGGAAACACCATATATTTT. Based on the CDR3 plus reference TRBV2 and TRBJ1-3, the full variable domain is EPEVTQTPSHQVTQMGQEVILRCVPISNHLYFYWYRQILGQKVEFLVSFYNNEISEKSEIFDDQFSVERPDGSNFTLKIRSTKLEDSAMYFCASLGNTIYFGEGSWLTVV.

The chain recombines TRBV4-1 with TRBJ1-2; 7 nucleotides agree with TRBD1. In germline, CDR1 is MGHRA, CDR2 YSYEKL. The ends lost 4 bases at V and 4 bases at J; junction bases unmatched: 3. The CDR3 sequence is 13 residues long. The CDR3 bases are TGCGCCAGCAGCCGACAGGGTCCCTATGGCTACACCTTC. Translation: CASSRQGPYGYTF.

The chain joins TRBV11-2 to TRBJ2-7, with D possibly being TRBD2 (6 bases). The CDR3 has 15 residues. Germline lookup yields CDR1 SGHAT and CDR2 FQNNGV. V gave up 1 base and J gave up 1 base, with 11 bases separating them. CDR3 coding DNA: TGTGCCAGCAGCTTAGTTGGGGCGGGGTCCTACGAGCAGTACTTC. This encodes CASSLVGAGSYEQYF.

The chain uses TRBV5-4 and TRBJ1-4; D is undetermined. Per the germline V gene, CDR1 is SGHNT and CDR2 is YYREEE (reference sequence). The CDR3 covers 13 residues. V was trimmed by 0 bases and J by 4 bases, leaving 4 bases between them. The CDR3 sequence is CASSLGVNEKLFF. CDR3 bases: TGTGCCAGCAGCTTGGGGGTTAATGAAAAACTGTTTTTT.

This clone occurred once. This chain connects TRBV15 to TRBJ1-5; no clear D gene. V lost 7 bases and J lost 3, with 19 bases in between. CDR3 length equals 16 residues. CDR1 and CDR2 from the germline V gene are LNHNV and YYDKDF (reference sequence). CDR3 region: CATKEAGRVDNQPQHF. CDR3 bases: TGTGCCACCAAGGAGGCCGGCCGGGTCGACAATCAGCCCCAGCATTTT.

The genes are TRBV29-1 and TRBJ1-2; D gene unclear. The germline V and J ends were trimmed by 4 bases and 6 bases, with 6 bases remaining between them. This CDR3 comprises 10 residues. CDR1 SQVTM and CDR2 ANQGSEA come from the germline V gene. Written as DNA, the CDR3 is TGCAGCGTTGGGTCAGATGGCTACACCTTC. Amino acids: CSVGSDGYTF. The full variable domain, in which reference TRBV29-1 and TRBJ1-2 provide the parts outside the CDR3, is SAVISQKPSRDICQRGTSLTIQCQVDSQVTMMFWYRQQPGQSLTLIATANQGSEATYESGFVIDKFPISRPNLTFSTLTVSNMSPEDSSIYLCSVGSDGYTFGSGTRLTVV.

The chain recombines TRBV28 with TRBJ1-4; TRBD1 matches 8 bases. This CDR3 comprises 15 residues. Germline assignment: CDR1 MDHEN and CDR2 SYDVKM. J lost 2 bases, V lost 10 bases, and 9 bases had no gene match. CDR3 region: CAIGQGSITNEKLFF. The CDR3 region has the DNA TGTGCCATAGGACAGGGTTCTATTACTAATGAAAAACTGTTTTTT. The complete variable domain, with remaining parts taken from reference TRBV28 and TRBJ1-4, reads DVKVTQSSRYLVKRTGEKVFLECVQDMDHENMFWYRQDPGLGLRLIYFSYDVKMKEKGDIPEGYSVSREKKERFSLILESASTNQTSMYLCAIGQGSITNEKLFFGSGTQLSVL.

The V gene is TRBV10-3, the J gene TRBJ2-7; tentatively, D is TRBD1 or TRBD2 (5 bases each). The length of the CDR3 is 12 residues. Trimming pared 7 bases from V and 7 bases from J, leaving 14 bases between. The V gene's germline CDR1 is ENHRY and CDR2 SYGVKD. The CDR3, as DNA: TGTGCCATCACCGGGACCTCCGGGGAGCAGTACTTC. Translated: CAITGTSGEQYF.

This chain connects TRBV9 to TRBJ2-1, with D perhaps TRBD2 (6 bases). The CDR3 runs 15 residues. V was trimmed by 0 bases and J by 5 bases, leaving 12 bases between them. The germline CDR1 and CDR2 sequences are SGDLS and YYNGEE. The CDR3 DNA is TGTGCCAGCAGCGTAGGGTTATGGACTAACAATGAGCAGTTCTTC. This gives the protein CASSVGLWTNNEQFF.

This chain links TRBV7-9 with TRBJ2-1; 8 bases are a match to TRBD1. Trimming cost V 3 bases and J 3 bases; bases outside gene matches: 7. The CDR3 is 16 residues long. Looked up from germline, CDR1 is SEHNR and CDR2 is FQNEAQ (reference sequence). CDR3 sequence (DNA): TGTGCCAGCAGCTTTTCCGGGACAGGTAGCTACAATGAGCAGTTCTTC. It encodes CASSFSGTGSYNEQFF.

The rearrangement joins TRBV9 to TRBJ1-6, with D hard to call. V dropped 3 bases and J dropped 10 bases, with 14 bases sitting between them. Germline V gives CDR1 SGDLS, CDR2 YYNGEE. The CDR3 runs to 14 residues. The CDR3 spells CASSGRTAGSPLHF. CDR3 coding DNA: TGTGCCAGCAGCGGACGAACAGCTGGATCACCCCTCCACTTT.

This clone has a single count. The V call is TRBV18, the J call TRBJ2-2, with D possibly matching TRBD1 (6 bases). Trimming removed 4 bases from V and 6 bases from J, with 12 bases in between. The CDR3 runs 14 residues. Germline V lookup: CDR1 KGHSH, CDR2 LQKENI. The CDR3 protein is CASSLRQGPGELFF. CDR3 coding DNA: TGTGCCAGCTCACTCCGTCAGGGGCCCGGGGAGCTGTTTTTT.